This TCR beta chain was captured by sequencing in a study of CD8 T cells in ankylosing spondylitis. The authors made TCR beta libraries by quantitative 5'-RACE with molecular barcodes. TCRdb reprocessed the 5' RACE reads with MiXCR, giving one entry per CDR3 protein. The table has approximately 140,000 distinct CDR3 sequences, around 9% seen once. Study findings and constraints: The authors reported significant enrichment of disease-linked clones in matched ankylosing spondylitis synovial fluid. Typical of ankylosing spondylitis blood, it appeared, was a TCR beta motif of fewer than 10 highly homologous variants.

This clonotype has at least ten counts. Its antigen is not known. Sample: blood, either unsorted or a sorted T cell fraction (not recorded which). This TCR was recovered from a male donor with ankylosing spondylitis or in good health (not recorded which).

The CDR3 is CASSQLASNEQFF. Written as DNA, the CDR3 is TGTGCCAGCAGCCAACTAGCGTCCAATGAGCAGTTCTTC. The genes are TRBV3-1 and TRBJ2-1, with D maybe TRBD2 (6 bases). This CDR3 is 13 amino acids long. Germline V lookup: CDR1 LGHDT, CDR2 YNNKEL (reference sequence). V lost 2 bases, J lost 6 bases, and 8 bases lay in between.